The 19 T cell receptor beta chains listed next were all sequenced from one sample in a study of early T cells in non-severe SARS-CoV-2 infection. TCRdb analysed the 5' RACE reads with MiXCR anew, one entry per CDR3 protein. The table shows about 76,000 distinct CDR3 sequences, with 15% to 17% occurring only once. Sequences were obtained from whole blood. These receptors were collected from an adult who was a healthcare worker with PCR-confirmed SARS-CoV-2 infection or an uninfected control (not recorded which).

This clonotype has just a few counts. The chain couples TRBV29-1 to TRBJ1-4, with no clear D. V gave up 4 bases and J gave up 6 bases, with 12 bases separating them. The germline gives CDR1 SQVTM, CDR2 ANQGSEA. This CDR3 is built from 13 residues. The CDR3 sequence is CSVGRNRDEKLFF. In DNA, the CDR3 is TGCAGCGTTGGGAGGAATAGGGATGAAAAACTGTTTTTT.

The genes are TRBV6-2 or TRBV6-3 and TRBJ1-1; D ambiguous. Germline CDR1 reads MNHEY; CDR2 reads SVGEGT. Deletions cut 2 bases from V and 1 base from J, with 11 bases between. The CDR3 covers 15 residues. For the CDR3, the DNA is TGTGCCAGCAGTTACCCCCAGGAGTGGAACACTGAAGCTTTCTTT. This codes for CASSYPQEWNTEAFF.

The chain is built from TRBV7-8 and TRBJ2-5, with TRBD2 identical over 13 bases. CDR3 size: 16 residues. With 5 bases clipped from V and 3 bases from J, the junction kept 6 bases outside the gene matches. Germline V gives CDR1 SGHVS, CDR2 FQNEAQ. Written as DNA, the CDR3 is TGTGCCAGCAGCCAGACTAGCGGGAGGACTGAAGAGACCCAGTACTTC. Translated: CASSQTSGRTEETQYF.

This clonotype has just a few counts. The CDR3 region has the DNA TGTGCCAGCAAAAGTTGGACAGGGAACGAAAAACTGTTTTTT. It yields the protein CASKSWTGNEKLFF. The gene calls are TRBV2 and TRBJ1-4; TRBD1 matches at 8 bases. V gave up 7 bases and J gave up 8 bases; unmatched junction bases: 9. The CDR3 totals 14 residues. Germline CDR1 SNHLY, CDR2 FYNNEI. Combining the CDR3 with reference TRBV2 and TRBJ1-4 gives the whole variable domain EPEVTQTPSHQVTQMGQEVILRCVPISNHLYFYWYRQILGQKVEFLVSFYNNEISEKSEIFDDQFSVERPDGSNFTLKIRSTKLEDSAMYFCASKSWTGNEKLFFGSGTQLSVL.

This clonotype occurred a few times. V gene TRBV6-1 combines with J gene TRBJ2-4; the D gene is possibly TRBD1 (6 bases). Trimming took off 0 bases at V and 2 bases at J, with 14 bases between the two ends. In germline, CDR1 is MNHNS, CDR2 SASEGT. This CDR3 is 17 amino acids long. The CDR3 loop reads CASSEALGAGPKNIQYF. CDR3 coding DNA: TGTGCCAGCAGTGAAGCCTTGGGGGCAGGGCCCAAAAACATTCAGTACTTC.

This clonotype was detected only a few times. V is TRBV4-1 and J is TRBJ2-3, with D possibly TRBD2 on 5 matching bases. The germline gives CDR1 MGHRA, CDR2 YSYEKL. V lost 3 bases and J 6 bases, leaving 13 bases between the germline ends. The CDR3 extends over 14 amino acids. The CDR3 here is CASSHPPRGDTQYF. CDR3 in DNA: TGCGCCAGCAGCCACCCCCCACGCGGGGATACGCAGTATTTT.

This clonotype was recorded a few times. The chain uses TRBV6-6 and TRBJ1-1, with D possibly being TRBD1 (5 bases). The CDR3 is 13 residues long. V was clipped by 5 bases and J by 1 base, with 8 bases between them. Germline V gene sequence: CDR1 MNHNY, CDR2 SVGAGI (reference sequence). In DNA, the CDR3 is TGTGCCAGCAGTAGCCAGGGGAACACTGAAGCTTTCTTT. The encoded protein is CASSSQGNTEAFF.

At least ten counts were recorded for this clonotype. The V call is TRBV7-2, the J call TRBJ2-7; D is ambiguous. The CDR3 length is 13 residues. V lost 2 bases and J lost 0, with 5 bases in between. Germline V gene sequence: CDR1 SGHTA, CDR2 FQGNSA. The CDR3 region has the DNA TGTGCCAGCAGCTTAAGCTACTCCTACGAGCAGTACTTC. Its protein product is CASSLSYSYEQYF.

This clonotype was seen a handful of times. The rearrangement joins TRBV2 to TRBJ2-2; 10 nucleotides agree with TRBD1. J gave up 4 bases and V 6 bases, and 2 bases lay outside the gene matches. Looked up from germline, CDR1 is SNHLY and CDR2 is FYNNEI. The CDR3 is 14 amino acids. CDR3 protein: CASRRTGGTGELFF. CDR3 bases: TGTGCCAGCAGGAGGACAGGGGGCACCGGGGAGCTGTTTTTT.

This clonotype was detected only a few times. This rearrangement joins TRBV20-1 to TRBJ1-1; 7 bases fit TRBD1. The CDR3 is made up of 15 amino acids. CDR1 and CDR2 from the germline V gene are DFQATT and SNEGSKA (reference sequence). V shed 1 base, J shed 4 bases, and the junction held 9 bases outside the gene matches. The CDR3 reads CSARVNRGGSTEAFF. The CDR3 DNA reads TGCAGTGCTAGAGTTAACAGGGGAGGTAGCACTGAAGCTTTCTTT.

There are many counts of this clonotype. The chain joins TRBV6-6 to TRBJ2-1; D is uncertain. V was pared by 6 bases and J by 0 bases, with 6 bases between. The CDR3 is made up of 13 amino acids. The germline V gene has CDR1 MNHNY and CDR2 SVGAGI (reference sequence). CDR3 loop: CASSPSSYNEQFF. CDR3 nucleotides: TGTGCCAGCAGCCCCTCCTCCTACAATGAGCAGTTCTTC.

There are many counts of this clonotype. The V call is TRBV14, the J call TRBJ1-1; 9 positions agree with TRBD1. Germline V gene sequence: CDR1 SGHDN, CDR2 FVKESK. Germline trimming cut 4 bases from V and 5 bases from J; bases unmatched to any gene: 11. This CDR3 region has 16 residues. The CDR3 nucleotides are TGTGCCAGCAGCCGATCGAAGGTCGGGACAGGGACTGAAGCTTTCTTT. Translation: CASSRSKVGTGTEAFF.

With regard to this clonotype: Since a much larger clone is just one base distant, this may be a read error. This CDR3 reads CASWGGQVQPQHF. In nucleotides, the CDR3 is TGTGCCTCCTGGGGGGGGCAGGTTCAGCCCCAGCATTTT. This chain connects TRBV19 to TRBJ1-5, with D tentatively TRBD1 (6 bases). This CDR3 has 13 residues. The germline V gene has CDR1 LNHDA and CDR2 SQIVND (reference sequence). The V gene lost 11 bases and the J gene lost 6 bases, with 17 bases spanning the gap.

This clonotype was seen only a few times. V and J are TRBV18 and TRBJ1-1, with D maybe TRBD1 (6 bases). Germline V gene sequence: CDR1 KGHSH, CDR2 LQKENI. This CDR3 is 14 amino acids long. V dropped 6 bases and J dropped 4 bases, with 15 bases sitting between them. The CDR3 DNA reads as TGTGCCAGCTCGCCAGACAGGCTGCTCACTGAAGCTTTCTTT. This gives the protein CASSPDRLLTEAFF. Full variable domain (outside the CDR3, taken from reference TRBV18 and TRBJ1-1): NAGVMQNPRHLVRRRGQEARLRCSPMKGHSHVYWYRQLPEEGLKFMVYLQKENIIDESGMPKERFSAEFPKEGPSILRIQQVVRGDSAAYFCASSPDRLLTEAFFGQGTRLTVV.

This chain links TRBV7-6 with TRBJ1-4; D possibly corresponds to TRBD1 (6 bases). Germline CDR1 SGHVS, CDR2 FNYEAQ. Trimming removed 5 bases at V and 4 bases at J, with 14 bases between. The CDR3 runs to 15 residues. The CDR3 bases are TGTGCCAGCAGCCTTTCGGACAGTGATAATGAAAAACTGTTTTTT. This translates into CASSLSDSDNEKLFF.

This clonotype occurred once. The rearrangement joins TRBV5-1 to TRBJ2-7; D remains ambiguous. The V end was cut by 0 bases, the J end by 0 bases, with 10 bases between. This CDR3 region has 15 residues. Germline V gene sequence: CDR1 SGHRS, CDR2 YFSETQ. Here the CDR3 DNA reads TGCGCCAGCAGCTTGGGACAAACGAGCTCCTACGAGCAGTACTTC. It codes for CASSLGQTSSYEQYF.

Here the CDR3 reads CASKLAGDYEQYF. In DNA, the CDR3 is TGTGCCAGCAAACTAGCGGGAGACTACGAGCAGTACTTC. The chain is built from TRBV6-2 or TRBV6-3 and TRBJ2-7; 11 nucleotides line up with TRBD2. Germline V CDR1 and CDR2: MNHEY, SVGEGT. The V segment lost 7 bases and the J segment 3 bases; nucleotides outside the gene matches: 2. The CDR3 runs 13 residues.

The chain recombines TRBV29-1 with TRBJ2-7; D unresolved. Per germline, CDR1 SQVTM and CDR2 ANQGSEA. The germline V and J ends were trimmed by 1 base and 0 bases, with 13 bases remaining between them. The CDR3 is 15 amino acids. The CDR3 region has the DNA TGCAGCGTTGAAGTGGCGCGGTCCTCCTCCTACGAGCAGTACTTC. Encoded protein: CSVEVARSSSYEQYF.

The chain carries TRBV29-1 and TRBJ2-1; D not resolved. The CDR3 runs to 11 residues. CDR1 is SQVTM and CDR2 is ANQGSEA in the germline V gene. Trimming left V 7 bases short and J 5 bases short, with 9 bases between. This CDR3 is CSADWDNEQFF. The CDR3 coding sequence is TGCAGCGCCGACTGGGACAATGAGCAGTTCTTC.